The 31 T cell receptor beta chains listed next were all sequenced from one sample in a study of shared clonotypes between healthy human individuals. Clones were read by immunoSEQ multiplex PCR, and TCRdb kept only the in-frame ones, dropping some. Of some 1,100,000 clones in the sample, around three quarters were seen once. The sample consisted of memory CD4+ T cells from PBMCs. Sample subset: CD45RA-negative fraction. These TCRs come from a man between 18 and 29 years old in good health. Some clones in this sample may be carry-over from other donors' samples.

The chain combines TRBV19 with TRBJ2-6; D may be TRBD1 or TRBD2 (7 bases each). Looked up from germline, CDR1 is LNHDA and CDR2 is SQIVND (reference sequence). The CDR3 has 15 residues. V lost 7 bases and J lost 4, with 14 bases in between. CDR3 protein: CASTRGGPGANVLTF. The CDR3 nucleotides are TGTGCCAGTACCAGGGGGGGACCCGGGGCCAACGTCCTGACTTTC.

The rearrangement uses TRBV27 and TRBJ2-6; 7 nucleotides match TRBD1. With V trimmed by 6 bases and J by 3 bases, 14 bases remained unmatched. Germline V CDR1 and CDR2: MNHEY, SMNVEV (reference sequence). The CDR3 has 18 amino acids. The CDR3 DNA follows: TGTGCCAGCAGGCATAAGGGGGCGTCTTTTTTTGGGGCCAACGTCCTGACTTTC. Translating it yields CASRHKGASFFGANVLTF.

This clone was detected once. It is likely a read error: a sequence one base away is far more abundant. V gene TRBV4-2 combines with J gene TRBJ2-3; D remains unclear. Trimming stripped 4 bases from V and 1 base from J, with 0 bases between. Germline values: CDR1 LGHNA, CDR2 YNFKEQ. The length of the CDR3 is 11 residues. In nucleotides, the CDR3 is TGTGCCAGCAGCCGCACAGATACGCAGTATTTT. Translating gives CASSRTDTQYF.

The rearrangement links TRBV29-1 to TRBJ1-1; D gene uncertain. The length of the CDR3 is 15 residues. The V end lost 3 bases, the J end lost 0 bases, and 14 bases lay between the germline ends. Germline CDR1 reads SQVTM; CDR2 reads ANQGSEA. DNA of the CDR3: TGCAGCGTTGAGGGTACCCGATGGATGAACACTGAAGCTTTCTTT. It specifies CSVEGTRWMNTEAFF.

The CDR3 sequence: CASSLEGIGYTF. DNA of the CDR3: TGTGCCAGCAGCTTAGAAGGGATTGGCTACACCTTC. The chain uses TRBV7-3 and TRBJ1-2; no firm D call. V dropped 2 bases and J dropped 7 bases, with 8 bases sitting between them. This CDR3 has 12 residues. Germline CDR1 SGHTA, CDR2 FQGTGA.

The CDR3 here is CASSPGQLFTEAFF. In DNA, the CDR3 is TGTGCCAGCTCACCGGGACAGTTGTTCACTGAAGCTTTCTTT. The chain joins TRBV18 to TRBJ1-1, with 7 bases fitting TRBD1. Unmatched junction bases numbered 5, after V lost 3 bases and J lost 4 bases. This CDR3 comprises 14 residues. CDR1 and CDR2 from the germline V gene are KGHSH and LQKENI.

This clone was seen only once. The rearrangement joins TRBV28 to TRBJ1-5; 8 bases line up with TRBD1. CDR3 length equals 17 residues. V lost 6 bases to trimming and J lost 4 bases; unmatched junction nucleotides: 14. Germline V gives CDR1 MDHEN, CDR2 SYDVKM. The CDR3: CASSRPARGRGNQPQHF. The DNA of the CDR3 is TGTGCCAGCAGCCGGCCGGCCAGGGGGCGAGGAAATCAGCCCCAGCATTTT.

The chain uses TRBV7-9 and TRBJ2-2; D is perhaps TRBD2 (5 bases). CDR3 size: 16 residues. Germline CDR1 is SEHNR and CDR2 is FQNEAQ (reference sequence). The V end was cut by 7 bases, the J end by 5 bases, with 20 bases between. CDR3 sequence (DNA): TGTGCCAGCACTAGAACCCCCGGGGTTCGGACCGGGGAGCTGTTTTTT. It yields the protein CASTRTPGVRTGELFF.

The chain links TRBV10-3 to TRBJ2-1; possible D gene TRBD2, 6 bases. Germline V gene data show CDR1 as ENHRY and CDR2 as SYGVKD. V lost 5 bases and J lost 9, with 11 bases in between. This CDR3 is built from 12 residues. This CDR3 is CAISRREGEQFF. In DNA, the CDR3 is TGTGCCATCAGTCGGAGGGAAGGTGAGCAGTTCTTC.

V is TRBV15 and J is TRBJ2-5, with 7 bases aligning to TRBD2. The CDR3 is 16 amino acids. Germline assignment: CDR1 LNHNV and CDR2 YYDKDF (reference sequence). Trimming took 5 bases from V and 4 from J; bases not matched to a gene: 13. The CDR3 reads CATSSRGRAKRETQYF. In nucleotides, the CDR3 is TGTGCCACCAGCTCCCGAGGGAGGGCTAAGCGAGAGACCCAGTACTTC.

J is TRBJ2-5 and V is TRBV5-4, with D unresolved. V was clipped by 4 bases and J by 5 bases, with 18 bases between them. Germline V gene data show CDR1 as SGHNT and CDR2 as YYREEE (reference sequence). The CDR3 runs to 15 residues. CDR3 protein: CASSPVPGQVETQYF. As DNA, the CDR3 is TGTGCCAGCAGCCCAGTCCCCGGCCAGGTCGAGACCCAGTACTTC.

This clone was counted between two and nine times. The chain employs TRBV19 and TRBJ2-1; D remains unclear. This CDR3 is built from 13 residues. The ends were cut back, 1 base at V and 6 bases at J, with 7 bases in the middle. Germline V lookup: CDR1 LNHDA, CDR2 SQIVND (reference sequence). CDR3 sequence: CASSIAMGNEQFF. The DNA for the CDR3 is TGTGCCAGTAGTATAGCCATGGGCAATGAGCAGTTCTTC.

The chain uses TRBV6-1 and TRBJ1-1, with 11 bases matching TRBD1. V was clipped by 4 bases and J by 3 bases; unmatched bases: 7. CDR3 size: 16 residues. In germline, CDR1 is MNHNS, CDR2 SASEGT. This chain's CDR3 is CASSARTGGADTEAFF. In nucleotides, the CDR3 is TGTGCCAGCAGTGCCCGGACAGGGGGCGCCGACACTGAAGCTTTCTTT.

CDR3 sequence reads: CASSSNVRGDIQYF. CDR3 in DNA: TGTGCCAGCAGCTCCAACGTACGGGGAGACATTCAGTACTTC. The chain combines TRBV7-2 with TRBJ2-4; weak D call: TRBD2 (5 bases). Germline CDR1 and CDR2: SGHTA and FQGNSA. V lost 4 bases, J lost 8 bases, and 15 bases lay in between. The CDR3 has 14 residues.

This sequence joins TRBV19 and TRBJ1-1; D possibly corresponds to TRBD1 (6 bases). The ends were cut back, 9 bases at V and 2 bases at J, with 16 bases in the middle. Germline CDR1 LNHDA, CDR2 SQIVND (reference sequence). The CDR3 totals 14 residues. For the CDR3, the DNA is TGTGCCAGCACGGGGGCGGGAGTTAACACTGAAGCTTTCTTT. Its protein is CASTGAGVNTEAFF.

This clone was counted only a few times. This chain uses TRBV4-2 with TRBJ1-4, with no clear D. CDR1 is LGHNA and CDR2 is YNFKEQ in the germline V gene. CDR3 length equals 15 residues. V lost 3 bases and J 7 bases, leaving 15 bases between the germline ends. DNA for the CDR3: TGTGCCAGCAGCCAGACTGGCACCTTAGGTGAAAAACTGTTTTTT. Translation: CASSQTGTLGEKLFF.

The chain combines TRBV28 with TRBJ2-1, with TRBD2 matching over 9 bases. The germline V gene has CDR1 MDHEN and CDR2 SYDVKM. The CDR3 length is 15 residues. V was pared by 3 bases and J by 3 bases, with 3 bases of the junction left unmatched. This CDR3 reads CASSFGGRVYNEQFF. The CDR3 coding sequence is TGTGCCAGCAGTTTTGGCGGGAGGGTCTACAATGAGCAGTTCTTC.

This clone came up once. V gene TRBV27 combines with J gene TRBJ2-3, with TRBD2 matching 14 bases. Germline V CDR1 and CDR2: MNHEY, SMNVEV (reference sequence). The CDR3 covers 20 residues. V was pared by 6 bases and J by 1 base, with 15 bases of the junction left unmatched. The CDR3 loop reads CASSTGAGLAGDGGTDTQYF. In nucleotides, the CDR3 is TGTGCCAGCAGCACCGGCGCGGGACTAGCGGGAGATGGGGGCACAGATACGCAGTATTTT.

As for this clone: Distinct nucleotide sequences in the sample also encode this CDR3. The chain has TRBV5-1 and TRBJ2-1, with a tentative D call TRBD1 (6 bases). The germline gives CDR1 SGHRS, CDR2 YFSETQ. The CDR3 contains 14 residues. The ends were cut back, 2 bases at V and 6 bases at J, with 12 bases in the middle. The CDR3 DNA reads as TGCGCCAGCAGCTTACAAACAGGGCTCAATGAGCAGTTCTTC. This translates into CASSLQTGLNEQFF.

The V call is TRBV18, the J call TRBJ1-2; 9 bases are a match to TRBD1. CDR1 and CDR2 from the germline V gene are KGHSH and LQKENI. The CDR3 contains 15 residues. V gave up 1 base and J gave up 4 bases; unmatched junction bases: 4. The CDR3 DNA reads TGTGCCAGCTCACCACAGGGACAGGGCTTCTATGGCTACACCTTC. Its protein product is CASSPQGQGFYGYTF.

The chain has TRBV5-1 and TRBJ1-4; TRBD1 matches 7 bases. CDR3 length: 15 amino acids. Trimming removed 3 bases from V and 4 bases from J; junction bases left unmatched: 6. Germline loops: CDR1 SGHRS, CDR2 YFSETQ. CDR3 region: CASSSPTGSNEKLFF. CDR3 in DNA: TGCGCCAGCAGCTCCCCGACAGGGAGTAATGAAAAACTGTTTTTT.

The rearrangement links TRBV5-6 to TRBJ2-7, with 9 positions matching TRBD1. V dropped 2 bases and J dropped 4; count of bases not matched to a gene: 10. The germline gives CDR1 SGHDT, CDR2 YYEEEE. This CDR3 has 16 amino acids. The CDR3 region is CASSLTQGAAYYEQYF. CDR3 coding DNA: TGTGCCAGCAGCTTAACACAGGGGGCGGCCTATTACGAGCAGTACTTC.

The chain uses TRBV13 and TRBJ2-5; 7 positions agree with TRBD1. Per germline, CDR1 PRHDT and CDR2 FYEKMQ (reference sequence). V was clipped by 3 bases and J by 5 bases; unmatched bases: 9. The length of the CDR3 is 15 residues. The CDR3 nucleotides read TGTGCCAGCAGCTTTCCGGGACAGTTGGTTGAGACCCAGTACTTC. This codes for CASSFPGQLVETQYF.

The rearrangement joins TRBV30 to TRBJ1-5; no firm D call. Per germline, CDR1 GTSNPN and CDR2 SVGIG (reference sequence). The CDR3 length is 13 residues. V was pared by 3 bases and J by 11 bases, with 17 bases between. In nucleotides, the CDR3 is TGTGCCTGGAGCGAAGACCGATTTTCGTCCCAGCATTTT. Translated: CAWSEDRFSSQHF.

V usage is TRBV11-2 and J usage is TRBJ2-7; maybe TRBD2 (5 bases). CDR1 and CDR2 from the germline V gene are SGHAT and FQNNGV. The CDR3 totals 15 residues. V lost 2 bases and J 5 bases, leaving 16 bases between the germline ends. Here the CDR3 DNA reads TGTGCCAGCAGCTTATATCCCAGCGGAGGCCACGAGCAGTACTTC. It is translated as CASSLYPSGGHEQYF.

This rearrangement joins TRBV5-1 to TRBJ2-3, with 7 nucleotides matching TRBD1. The CDR3 covers 13 residues. CDR1 and CDR2 (germline): SGHRS, YFSETQ. V lost 5 bases, J lost 2 bases, and 2 bases stayed unmatched. CDR3 region: CASRQGTTDTQYF. Written as DNA, the CDR3 is TGCGCCAGCAGACAGGGGACCACAGATACGCAGTATTTT.

This rearrangement joins TRBV28 to TRBJ2-2; 8 bases map to TRBD2. With V trimmed by 6 bases and J by 7 bases, 16 bases remained unmatched. CDR1 is MDHEN, CDR2 SYDVKM, per germline. The CDR3 spans 17 residues. The CDR3 loop is CASRLEVKSGSSGELFF. DNA for the CDR3: TGTGCCAGCAGATTAGAGGTGAAGAGCGGGAGTAGCGGGGAGCTGTTTTTT.

The genes are TRBV5-4 and TRBJ1-1; TRBD1 might be the D (5 bases). V lost 7 bases to trimming and J lost 2 bases, with 15 bases between them. CDR1 is SGHNT and CDR2 is YYREEE in the germline V gene (reference sequence). The CDR3 length is 14 residues. CDR3 sequence: CASGLGGANTEAFF. CDR3 nucleotides: TGTGCCAGCGGCCTGGGCGGGGCCAACACTGAAGCTTTCTTT.

This clone was seen only once. This chain joins TRBV15 and TRBJ2-7, with 7 bases that match TRBD2. V trimming: 0 bases; J trimming: 3 bases; junction bases outside the gene matches: 5. The length of the CDR3 is 15 residues. The V gene's germline CDR1 is LNHNV and CDR2 YYDKDF (reference sequence). This CDR3 is CATSREAAGVYEQYF. The DNA of the CDR3 is TGTGCCACCAGCAGAGAGGCGGCGGGAGTCTACGAGCAGTACTTC.

On this clone: Other nucleotide sequences from this sample produce the same CDR3. The chain links TRBV9 to TRBJ2-2; no clear D. This CDR3 comprises 13 residues. CDR1 and CDR2 from the germline V gene are SGDLS and YYNGEE. V was shortened by 0 bases and J by 4 bases, with 4 bases between the two germline ends. The CDR3 DNA follows: TGTGCCAGCAGCGTAGCCCCCACCGGGGAGCTGTTTTTT. As protein: CASSVAPTGELFF.

The chain links TRBV28 to TRBJ2-1; tentative D call: TRBD2 (6 bases). V lost 6 bases to trimming and J lost 6 bases, with 12 bases between them. Germline CDR1 and CDR2: MDHEN and SYDVKM. This CDR3 spans 13 amino acids. Here the CDR3 DNA reads TGTGCCAGCAGCCCCCCGCGGGGCAATGAGCAGTTCTTC. Its protein product is CASSPPRGNEQFF.